The 5 T cell receptor beta chains below come from one sample, sequenced in a study of beta chain features in type 1 diabetes. Whole-study findings and limits: Among all four CD4+ subsets, Type 1 diabetes patients had TCRB CDR3s that were moderately but significantly shorter.

Their cognate antigens are unknown. Of the isolated RNA, all was reverse transcribed, and so the sequenced material was expressed TCRB transcripts. Libraries were prepared by immunoSEQ multiplex PCR; TCRdb keeps only in-frame clonotypes and omits some of them. In the table there are about 650,000 clones, around 12% of which are singletons. The sample was naive CD4+ T cells from blood. The receptors come from a young man with type 1 diabetes.

This rearrangement joins TRBV30 to TRBJ2-3, with 9 bases that match TRBD1. The germline V gene encodes CDR1 GTSNPN and CDR2 SVGIG (reference sequence). The trim removed 6 bases at V and 3 bases at J, leaving 13 bases unmatched. The CDR3 extends over 16 amino acids. CDR3 region: CACPVGDRAGTDTQYF. CDR3 nucleotide sequence: TGTGCCTGCCCGGTCGGGGACAGGGCGGGGACAGATACGCAGTATTTT.

This clone was detected a few times. The chain couples TRBV10-3 to TRBJ1-1, with a tentative D call TRBD1 (6 bases). This CDR3 is built from 13 residues. Trimming removed 3 bases from V and 8 bases from J, with 13 bases in between. Germline V CDR1 and CDR2: ENHRY, SYGVKD. The CDR3 loop reads CAISDPAGTEAFF. CDR3 coding DNA: TGTGCCATCAGTGATCCCGCCGGGACAGAAGCTTTCTTT.

In this sample, this clone turned up a few times. The V gene is TRBV7-2, the J gene TRBJ2-1; D possibly matches TRBD1 or TRBD2 (6 bases each). V gave up 1 base and J gave up 11 bases, with 15 bases separating them. The CDR3 is 14 amino acids. The germline CDR1 and CDR2 sequences are SGHTA and FQGNSA. The CDR3 protein is CASSLVRGGLKQFF. CDR3 sequence (DNA): TGTGCCAGCAGCTTAGTTCGTGGGGGGCTCAAGCAGTTCTTC.

This clone was observed a few times. The genes are TRBV11-2 and TRBJ2-1; D not certain. Trimming left V 3 bases short and J 2 bases short, with 5 bases between. The CDR3 has 13 amino acids. CDR1 is SGHAT and CDR2 is FQNNGV in the germline V gene. In DNA, the CDR3 is TGTGCCAGCAGCTTCTCAACCTACAATGAGCAGTTCTTC. Translated: CASSFSTYNEQFF.

This clone turned up a few times. The V call is TRBV19, the J call TRBJ1-5; D ambiguous. Germline CDR1 is LNHDA and CDR2 is SQIVND (reference sequence). The length of the CDR3 is 13 residues. The V end lost 3 bases, the J end lost 1 base, and 4 bases lay between the germline ends. DNA of the CDR3: TGTGCCAGTAGTATTGAAAGCAATCAGCCCCAGCATTTT. Residues: CASSIESNQPQHF.